What follows are 32 T cell receptor beta chains derived from one specimen sequenced in a study of shared clonotypes between healthy human individuals. The protocol was immunoSEQ multiplex PCR, while the TCRdb copy is restricted to in-frame clones and leaves out a portion. The sample shows more than 2 million clones, roughly 95% of them seen only once. Positive CCR7 selection of CD45RO-negative cells yielded the naive CD8 cells, and terminally differentiated effector memory CD45RA+ cells were excluded. The sequenced sample was naive CD8+ T cells from PBMCs. The receptors were gathered from a man aged 18 to 35 in good health. Some clones in this sample may be carry-over from other donors' samples.

The V and J genes are TRBV25-1 and TRBJ2-5, with 9 bases fitting TRBD2. CDR1 is MGHDK and CDR2 is SYGVNS in the germline V gene. Unmatched junction bases numbered 8, after V lost 0 bases and J lost 3 bases. CDR3 size: 17 residues. The CDR3: CASSEYGISGREETQYF. Written as DNA, the CDR3 is TGTGCCAGCAGTGAATACGGGATTAGCGGGAGAGAAGAGACCCAGTACTTC.

The V gene is TRBV7-8, the J gene TRBJ2-3; TRBD2 agrees at 15 bases. The V and J ends lost 5 bases and 6 bases, in that order; junction bases with no gene match: 18. CDR3 length equals 20 residues. Germline values: CDR1 SGHVS, CDR2 FQNEAQ. In DNA, the CDR3 is TGTGCCAGCAGCCCATACCCCCGGGGACTAGCGGGGGGCGTTGAGGATACGCAGTATTTT. Translating gives CASSPYPRGLAGGVEDTQYF.

This chain connects TRBV10-3 to TRBJ2-7, with 9 bases identical to TRBD2. The CDR3 consists of 17 residues. Germline CDR1 ENHRY, CDR2 SYGVKD. V lost 3 bases, J lost 5 bases, and 14 bases stayed unmatched. This chain's CDR3 is CAISDPNLAGEINEQYF. CDR3 DNA: TGTGCCATCAGTGATCCCAACTTAGCGGGAGAAATCAACGAGCAGTACTTC.

The J gene is TRBJ2-4, the V gene TRBV7-9; D may correspond to TRBD1 or TRBD2 (5 bases each). The CDR3 extends over 13 amino acids. Germline V gene data show CDR1 as SEHNR and CDR2 as FQNEAQ (reference sequence). The germline V and J ends were trimmed by 8 bases and 1 base, with 9 bases remaining between them. Written as DNA, the CDR3 is TGTGCCAGCGGAGAGGGGGCCAAAAACATTCAGTACTTC. It is translated as CASGEGAKNIQYF. Full variable domain (rest looked up from reference TRBV7-9 and TRBJ2-4): DTGVSQNPRHKITKRGQNVTFRCDPISEHNRLYWYRQTLGQGPEFLTYFQNEAQLEKSRLLSDRFSAERPKGSFSTLEIQRTEQGDSAMYLCASGEGAKNIQYFGAGTRLSVL.

The chain carries TRBV7-9 and TRBJ1-2, with 7 bases matching TRBD1. Trimming took 4 bases from V and 5 from J; bases not matched to a gene: 13. Per the germline V gene, CDR1 is SEHNR and CDR2 is FQNEAQ (reference sequence). This CDR3 has 16 residues. The CDR3 nucleotides are TGTGCCAGCAGCTCGTTAGGGCAGACAGGGATTTATGGCTACACCTTC. This encodes CASSSLGQTGIYGYTF.

This sequence joins TRBV7-9 and TRBJ1-2, with D perhaps matching TRBD1 (5 bases). The CDR3 is 15 amino acids. Trimming removed 5 bases from V and 6 bases from J, with 19 bases in between. Germline CDR1 reads SEHNR; CDR2 reads FQNEAQ (reference sequence). The CDR3 loop reads CASSTREGATNGYTF. CDR3 in DNA: TGTGCCAGCAGCACTCGGGAAGGGGCCACCAATGGCTACACCTTC.

The chain has TRBV19 and TRBJ1-1, with 7 bases aligning to TRBD1. With V trimmed by 4 bases and J by 0 bases, 14 bases remained unmatched. The CDR3 runs to 18 residues. Germline loops: CDR1 LNHDA, CDR2 SQIVND (reference sequence). The CDR3 region is CASSTRTGSAPLNTEAFF. DNA of the CDR3: TGTGCCAGTAGTACTCGGACAGGTTCCGCCCCGTTGAACACTGAAGCTTTCTTT.

The chain employs TRBV28 and TRBJ2-5; 13 bases match TRBD2. Germline values: CDR1 MDHEN, CDR2 SYDVKM. The CDR3 is made up of 16 amino acids. J was trimmed by 4 bases and V by 4 bases; bases with no gene match: 6. CDR3 region: CASSWGTSGNRETQYF. CDR3 sequence (DNA): TGTGCCAGCAGTTGGGGGACTAGCGGGAATCGAGAGACCCAGTACTTC.

The genes are TRBV9 and TRBJ2-1; D not resolved. CDR3 size: 14 residues. V lost 0 bases, J lost 4 bases, and 8 bases lay in between. Looked up from germline, CDR1 is SGDLS and CDR2 is YYNGEE. CDR3 region: CASSVGGRYNEQFF. For the CDR3, the DNA is TGTGCCAGCAGCGTAGGTGGCAGATACAATGAGCAGTTCTTC.

This clone has a single count. The sample contains more than one DNA sequence encoding this CDR3. The rearrangement joins TRBV29-1 to TRBJ2-7, with a tentative D call TRBD1 (5 bases). The CDR3 is made up of 12 amino acids. Germline CDR1 and CDR2: SQVTM and ANQGSEA. V lost 5 bases and J 1 base, leaving 9 bases between the germline ends. CDR3 sequence reads: CSVFSGSYEQYF. CDR3 DNA sequence: TGCAGCGTTTTTTCAGGGTCCTACGAGCAGTACTTC.

V gene TRBV5-6 combines with J gene TRBJ2-3; D gene unclear. CDR3 length equals 15 residues. V shed 4 bases and J shed 2 bases, with 14 bases lying between them. Germline V CDR1 and CDR2: SGHDT, YYEEEE. CDR3 bases: TGTGCCAGCAGCCTTAATTCCTGGGTCACAGATACGCAGTATTTT. It encodes CASSLNSWVTDTQYF.

The V gene is TRBV27, the J gene TRBJ1-2, with 9 positions matching TRBD1. Per germline, CDR1 MNHEY and CDR2 SMNVEV (reference sequence). J lost 2 bases, V lost 6 bases, and 4 bases had no gene match. The CDR3 is made up of 14 amino acids. The CDR3 loop reads CASRGTGQNYGYTF. CDR3 in DNA: TGTGCCAGCAGGGGGACAGGGCAAAACTATGGCTACACCTTC.

CDR3 DNA sequence: TGTGCCAGTAGTATTGGTTTCGGTGGGGGCACTGAAGCTTTCTTT. Protein sequence: CASSIGFGGGTEAFF. This chain connects TRBV19 to TRBJ1-1; D might be TRBD1 (5 bases). The CDR3 consists of 15 residues. Germline loops: CDR1 LNHDA, CDR2 SQIVND (reference sequence). Trimming pared 3 bases from V and 4 bases from J, leaving 15 bases between.

The chain joins TRBV9 to TRBJ1-2, with a possible D match to TRBD1 (6 bases). Trimming took 3 bases from V and 3 from J, leaving 21 bases between them. The CDR3 has 17 amino acids. Germline values: CDR1 SGDLS, CDR2 YYNGEE. CDR3 DNA sequence: TGTGCCAGCAGCGCCGGGGGGGACACCCGCGGGGACTATGGCTACACCTTC. Translated, it gives CASSAGGDTRGDYGYTF.

The chain employs TRBV5-1 and TRBJ2-7, with a tentative D call TRBD1 (5 bases). The ends were cut back, 0 bases at V and 5 bases at J, with 9 bases in the middle. Germline V gives CDR1 SGHRS, CDR2 YFSETQ. The CDR3 totals 13 residues. CDR3 loop: CASSLAREHEQYF. The CDR3 coding sequence is TGCGCCAGCAGCTTGGCCAGGGAACACGAGCAGTACTTC.

The V call is TRBV28, the J call TRBJ2-7; D may correspond to TRBD1 or TRBD2 (5 bases each). CDR3 length: 14 amino acids. CDR1 is MDHEN, CDR2 SYDVKM, per germline. Between the trimmed V and J ends, which lost 2 bases and 7 bases, there was a span of 15 bases. The CDR3 loop reads CASSLAGLGEEQYF. The CDR3 DNA follows: TGTGCCAGCAGTTTAGCTGGGTTGGGGGAGGAGCAGTACTTC.

The DNA of the CDR3 is TGTGCCAGCAGCGAGGGGGGGGCCCAGCCCCAGCATTTT. This translates into CASSEGGAQPQHF. The rearrangement links TRBV9 to TRBJ1-5; D is possibly TRBD1 (6 bases). CDR1 is SGDLS, CDR2 YYNGEE, per germline. This CDR3 has 13 amino acids. V shed 3 bases and J shed 7 bases, with 11 bases lying between them.

V gene TRBV28 combines with J gene TRBJ2-7, with a weak D call TRBD1 (6 bases). This CDR3 comprises 15 residues. Trimming took off 2 bases at V and 2 bases at J, with 13 bases between the two ends. Germline CDR1 MDHEN, CDR2 SYDVKM. CDR3 sequence reads: CASSLEAGATYEQYF. CDR3 nucleotide sequence: TGTGCCAGCAGTTTAGAGGCAGGGGCGACCTACGAGCAGTACTTC.

The chain recombines TRBV4-3 with TRBJ2-7; TRBD1 agrees at 8 bases. Trimming at V came to 1 base and at J to 4 bases, leaving 15 bases not matched to a gene. The germline V gene has CDR1 LGHNA and CDR2 YSLEER. The CDR3 sequence is 18 residues long. This CDR3 is CASSQVYIPGQDPYEQYF. For the CDR3, the DNA is TGCGCCAGCAGCCAAGTTTACATTCCGGGACAGGACCCATACGAGCAGTACTTC.

Written as DNA, the CDR3 is TGTGCCAGCAGTTCCGCCAGGGGGGGAATTAATGAAAAACTGTTTTTT. Residues: CASSSARGGINEKLFF. The genes are TRBV6-5 and TRBJ1-4; 7 bases match TRBD1. V was pared by 4 bases and J by 4 bases, with 9 bases of the junction left unmatched. The CDR3 sequence is 16 residues long. Germline CDR1 and CDR2: MNHEY and SVGAGI.

The chain combines TRBV15 with TRBJ2-1; 7 bases line up with TRBD2. CDR1 and CDR2 (germline): LNHNV, YYDKDF (reference sequence). CDR3 size: 17 residues. Unmatched junction bases numbered 10, after V lost 0 bases and J lost 5 bases. The CDR3 nucleotides read TGTGCCACCAGCAGAGAACTAGCGCGGACATGGAACAATGAGCAGTTCTTC. Translation: CATSRELARTWNNEQFF.

This sequence joins TRBV28 and TRBJ1-3; the D gene is possibly TRBD1 (5 bases). Trimming cost V 6 bases and J 5 bases, with 20 bases left between them. This CDR3 is built from 16 residues. Germline V gives CDR1 MDHEN, CDR2 SYDVKM. The DNA of the CDR3 is TGTGCCAGCAGCCGCGGACATTCCGAGAGGAGAAACACCATATATTTT. Residues: CASSRGHSERRNTIYF.

The chain has TRBV4-1 and TRBJ2-2; TRBD2 matches 11 bases. This CDR3 comprises 16 residues. Germline CDR1 and CDR2: MGHRA and YSYEKL. J gave up 6 bases and V 1 base, and 4 bases lay outside the gene matches. The CDR3 loop reads CASSQVSGRAPGELFF. CDR3 DNA sequence: TGCGCCAGCAGCCAAGTTAGCGGGAGGGCCCCCGGGGAGCTGTTTTTT.

This clone was counted once. The chain combines TRBV7-3 with TRBJ2-1; 8 bases are a match to TRBD2. This CDR3 is 18 amino acids long. With V trimmed by 3 bases and J by 4 bases, 14 bases remained unmatched. Germline CDR1 is SGHTA and CDR2 is FQGTGA. CDR3 nucleotide sequence: TGTGCCAGCAGCTTTTTACCCCAAGCGGGAGAAACGTACAATGAGCAGTTCTTC. It encodes CASSFLPQAGETYNEQFF.

V is TRBV12-5 and J is TRBJ1-1, with a tentative D call TRBD1 (5 bases). The germline V gene has CDR1 LGHNT and CDR2 FRNRAP. V was shortened by 1 base and J by 0 bases, with 6 bases between the two germline ends. The CDR3 is 14 amino acids. CDR3 sequence: CASGLAGMNTEAFF. Written as DNA, the CDR3 is TGTGCTAGTGGTTTGGCAGGGATGAACACTGAAGCTTTCTTT.

In DNA, the CDR3 is TGTGCCAGCAAACCCTTGCACGGGGATCAGCCCCAGCATTTT. It yields the protein CASKPLHGDQPQHF. The rearrangement links TRBV28 to TRBJ1-5, with D unresolved. Germline V CDR1 and CDR2: MDHEN, SYDVKM. V was cut by 7 bases and J by 5 bases, with 15 bases left in between. The CDR3 has 14 residues.

The V call is TRBV28, the J call TRBJ1-1; D remains ambiguous. Germline CDR1 and CDR2: MDHEN and SYDVKM. CDR3 length equals 15 residues. Trimming removed 3 bases at V and 2 bases at J, with 13 bases between. The CDR3 protein is CASSFWQSSNTEAFF. For the CDR3, the DNA is TGTGCCAGCAGTTTCTGGCAGTCTAGTAACACTGAAGCTTTCTTT.

The V gene is TRBV28, the J gene TRBJ2-6; perhaps D is TRBD1 or TRBD2 (6 bases each). V gave up 5 bases and J gave up 0 bases, with 8 bases separating them. Germline V gene lookup returns CDR1 MDHEN and CDR2 SYDVKM. The CDR3 covers 15 residues. As DNA, the CDR3 is TGTGCCAGCAGTGGGGGGCACTCTGGGGCCAACGTCCTGACTTTC. Its translation: CASSGGHSGANVLTF. Complete variable domain (other parts from reference TRBV28 and TRBJ2-6): DVKVTQSSRYLVKRTGEKVFLECVQDMDHENMFWYRQDPGLGLRLIYFSYDVKMKEKGDIPEGYSVSREKKERFSLILESASTNQTSMYLCASSGGHSGANVLTFGAGSRLTVL.

This clone was seen only once. Additional DNA sequences in this sample encode the identical CDR3. This chain joins TRBV9 and TRBJ1-1; a possible D gene is TRBD1 (5 bases). This CDR3 region has 13 residues. With 1 base removed from V and 5 bases from J, the gap between germline ends came to 9 bases. Germline V gene sequence: CDR1 SGDLS, CDR2 YYNGEE. CDR3 DNA: TGTGCCAGCAGCGTACAGGGCGGTACTGAAGCTTTCTTT. Protein: CASSVQGGTEAFF.

This clone showed up just once. J is TRBJ2-7 and V is TRBV21-1; the D call of TRBD2 is as the table states it, not checked on the DNA. TRBV21-1 is listed as a pseudogene. The CDR3 spans 21 residues. CDR3 region: CASSNKTHKPSSGRCAYEQYF. In DNA form, the CDR3 reads TGTGCCAGCAGCAACAAAACCCATAAGCCTTCTAGCGGGAGGTGCGCCTACGAGCAGTACTTC.

The chain joins TRBV25-1 to TRBJ2-7, with D tentatively TRBD2 (5 bases). Trimming took off 3 bases at V and 5 bases at J, with 17 bases between the two ends. The CDR3 runs to 15 residues. Germline-derived CDR1 and CDR2 are MGHDK and SYGVNS. CDR3 region: CASSELGEGFNEQYF. As DNA, the CDR3 is TGTGCCAGCAGTGAGCTCGGAGAGGGATTTAACGAGCAGTACTTC.

This chain connects TRBV27 to TRBJ1-2; a weak D match, TRBD1 (6 bases). CDR1 is MNHEY and CDR2 is SMNVEV in the germline V gene (reference sequence). The CDR3 extends over 18 amino acids. V lost 4 bases and J lost 2, with 23 bases in between. The CDR3 here is CASSSSAGLGGLNYGYTF. The CDR3 bases are TGTGCCAGCAGTTCATCCGCTGGGTTGGGGGGCTTAAACTATGGCTACACCTTC.